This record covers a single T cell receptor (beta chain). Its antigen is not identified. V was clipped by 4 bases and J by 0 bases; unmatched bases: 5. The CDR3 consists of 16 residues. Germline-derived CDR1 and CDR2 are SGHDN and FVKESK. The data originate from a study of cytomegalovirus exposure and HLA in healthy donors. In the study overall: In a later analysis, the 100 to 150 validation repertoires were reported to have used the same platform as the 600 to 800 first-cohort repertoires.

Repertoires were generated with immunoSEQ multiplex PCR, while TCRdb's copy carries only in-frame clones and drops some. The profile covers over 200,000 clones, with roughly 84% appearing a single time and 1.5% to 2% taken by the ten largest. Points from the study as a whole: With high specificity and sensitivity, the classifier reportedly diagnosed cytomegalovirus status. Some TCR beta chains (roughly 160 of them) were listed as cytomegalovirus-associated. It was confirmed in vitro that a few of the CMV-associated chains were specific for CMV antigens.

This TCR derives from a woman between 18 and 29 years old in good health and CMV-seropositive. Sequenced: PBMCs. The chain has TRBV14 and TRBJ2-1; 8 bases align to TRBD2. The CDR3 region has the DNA TGTGCCAGCAGCCCCACTAGCGGCCGCTCCTACAATGAGCAGTTCTTC. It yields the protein CASSPTSGRSYNEQFF.